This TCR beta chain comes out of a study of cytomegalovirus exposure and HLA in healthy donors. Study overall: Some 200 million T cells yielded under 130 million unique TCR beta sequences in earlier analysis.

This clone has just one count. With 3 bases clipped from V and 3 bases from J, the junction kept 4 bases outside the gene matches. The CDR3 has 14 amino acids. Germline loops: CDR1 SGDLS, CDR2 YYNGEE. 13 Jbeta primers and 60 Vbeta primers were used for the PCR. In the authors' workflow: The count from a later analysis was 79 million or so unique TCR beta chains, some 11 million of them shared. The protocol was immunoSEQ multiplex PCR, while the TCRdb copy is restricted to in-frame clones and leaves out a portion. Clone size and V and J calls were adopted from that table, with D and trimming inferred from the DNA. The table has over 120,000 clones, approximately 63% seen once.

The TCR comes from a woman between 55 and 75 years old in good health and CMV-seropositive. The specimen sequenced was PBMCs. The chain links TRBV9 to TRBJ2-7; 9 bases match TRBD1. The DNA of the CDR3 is TGTGCCAGCAGCGAACAGGGGGCGGGCTACGAGCAGTACTTC. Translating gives CASSEQGAGYEQYF.